The 10 T cell receptor beta chains listed next were all sequenced from one sample in a study of CD8+CD57+ T cells in acquired aplastic anemia. Genomic DNA acted as the template from which TCR beta VDJ combination and CDR3 sequence profiling were carried out. One entry per CDR3 protein results from TCRdb running MiXCR on the reads. There are a few hundred thousand distinct CDR3 sequences in the sample; under 40% occur only once, and 0.8% to 0.85% lies in the top ten. Patients chosen for sequencing had CD8+CD57+ cells that had expanded, as shown by flow cytometry. Sequencing was performed on sorted CD4+, CD8+, or CD8+CD57+ T cells (not recorded which) from PBMCs. The receptors stem from a human donor with aplastic anemia.

This clonotype appeared a few times. This chain connects TRBV2 to TRBJ1-5; 9 bases line up with TRBD1. J gave up 6 bases and V 5 bases, and 8 bases lay outside the gene matches. Germline V gives CDR1 SNHLY, CDR2 FYNNEI. The CDR3 has 15 residues. CDR3 loop: CASSNAGTGSQPQHF. In nucleotides, the CDR3 is TGTGCCAGCAGTAATGCCGGGACAGGGAGTCAGCCCCAGCATTTT.

The chain employs TRBV19 and TRBJ2-1, with D uncertain. V lost 1 base to trimming and J lost 0 bases, with 7 bases between them. Germline lookup yields CDR1 LNHDA and CDR2 SQIVND (reference sequence). The CDR3 totals 15 residues. CDR3: CASSIGMSSYNEQFF. DNA of the CDR3: TGTGCCAGTAGTATAGGGATGAGCTCCTACAATGAGCAGTTCTTC.

In its sample, this clonotype was seen many times. The CDR3, as DNA: TGTGCCAGCACCTTCTCTATACAGGGGCCCAGTTCACCCCTCCACTTT. It codes for CASTFSIQGPSSPLHF. The chain has TRBV12-3 or TRBV12-4 and TRBJ1-6; 7 nucleotides align to TRBD1. J lost 9 bases, V lost 7 bases, and 15 bases had no gene match. The CDR3 has 16 residues.

As regards this clonotype: The conserved phenylalanine or tryptophan normally closing the CDR3 is absent here, so this likely arose from a read error. The chain recombines TRBV15 with TRBJ1-3; TRBD1 matches 8 bases. The CDR3 length is 17 residues. Unmatched junction bases numbered 4, after V lost 0 bases and J lost 0 bases. The V gene's germline CDR1 is LNHNV and CDR2 YYDKDF (reference sequence). The CDR3 protein is CATSREGQDYSGNTIYL. Here the CDR3 DNA reads TGTGCCACCAGCAGAGAGGGACAGGATTACTCTGGAAACACCATATATCTC.

The genes are TRBV6-4 and TRBJ1-6; D is uncertain. Germline-derived CDR1 and CDR2 are MRHNA and SNTAGT. The CDR3 covers 17 residues. V lost 2 bases and J lost 0, with 11 bases in between. Written as DNA, the CDR3 is TGTGCCAGCAGTGACGGAGGCGGGAGCTCCTATAATTCACCCCTCCACTTT. This sequence encodes CASSDGGGSSYNSPLHF.

At least ten counts were recorded for this clonotype. This rearrangement joins TRBV29-1 to TRBJ2-5, with TRBD1 matching over 7 bases. The CDR3 loop spans 12 amino acids. Looked up from germline, CDR1 is SQVTM and CDR2 is ANQGSEA. The V gene end was trimmed by 8 bases and the J gene end by 3 bases; junction bases not matched to a gene: 6. The CDR3 DNA reads TGCAGCCTCCTAGGGACAGAAGAGACCCAGTACTTC. Amino acids: CSLLGTEETQYF.

This clonotype was recorded many times. V gene TRBV19 combines with J gene TRBJ2-3; D might be TRBD2 (6 bases). Germline V CDR1 and CDR2: LNHDA, SQIVND (reference sequence). Trimming left V 7 bases short and J 2 bases short, with 13 bases between. The CDR3 is 14 residues long. The CDR3, as DNA: TGTGCCAGTACCATAGGGGACTTCACAGATACGCAGTATTTT. This gives the protein CASTIGDFTDTQYF.

This clonotype turned up a few times. A read error may account for a junction end that differs from germline. This chain joins TRBV10-3 and TRBJ2-7, with 9 bases lining up with TRBD2. CDR1 and CDR2 from the germline V gene are ENHRY and SYGVKD. The CDR3 covers 15 residues. Here the CDR3 DNA reads TGTGCCAGCAGTTCGCTCCTAGCGGGATTCTACGAGCAGTACTTC. Amino acids: CASSSLLAGFYEQYF.

This clonotype was counted between two and nine times. The chain recombines TRBV15 with TRBJ2-7, with 7 bases identical to TRBD2. The J segment lost 1 base and the V segment lost 0 bases, leaving 3 bases of the junction unmatched. The CDR3 spans 15 residues. CDR1 LNHNV and CDR2 YYDKDF come from the germline V gene (reference sequence). CDR3 protein: CATSRDRDYSYEQYF. The CDR3 nucleotides are TGTGCCACCAGCAGAGATAGGGACTATTCCTACGAGCAGTACTTC.

The gene calls are TRBV10-3 and TRBJ1-6, with 8 positions matching TRBD1. Looked up from germline, CDR1 is ENHRY and CDR2 is SYGVKD. This CDR3 region has 13 residues. J gave up 9 bases and V 8 bases, and 6 bases lay outside the gene matches. The CDR3 is CAIGGDRGSPLHF. The CDR3 DNA follows: TGTGCCATCGGGGGCGACAGGGGTTCACCCCTCCACTTT.